This TCR beta chain was profiled in a study of blood T cell repertoires in COVID-19. This clone was observed once. TCRdb's copy holds only in-frame clones and misses some; the assay was immunoSEQ multiplex PCR. The sample holds about 160,000 clones, about 80% seen once. Losses at the gene ends were 0 bases for V and 0 bases for J; bases not matched to a gene: 3. Germline loops: CDR1 SGHDN, CDR2 FVKESK. The CDR3 is made up of 16 amino acids. This TCR came from an elderly woman with acute or convalescent COVID-19. J is TRBJ1-1 and V is TRBV14; 8 nucleotides agree with TRBD1. The sequenced sample consisted of peripheral blood. This CDR3 reads CASSQDLGQVNTEAFF. For the CDR3, the DNA is TGTGCCAGCAGCCAAGATCTGGGACAGGTGAACACTGAAGCTTTCTTT.